This is a list of T cell receptor beta chains from one sample in a study. TCRdb redid the calling of the reads with MiXCR, one entry per CDR3 protein. The sample lists about 170 distinct CDR3 sequences; roughly 34% were seen once. Sequences were obtained from CD8+ T cells (not recorded whether cultured). Receptor source: a male donor. The CDR3 runs from the conserved cysteine through the conserved F or W. D genes are given only for firm matches. Size values are once, few and many counts, or a class for expanded clones, and some rows have none.

v_gene	abundance	d_gene	j_gene	CDR3nt	CDR3aa
TRBV19	-	-	TRBJ1-2	TGTGCCAGTAGTACCGTGGCCTATGGCTACACCTTC	CASSTVAYGYTF
TRBV19	large	-	TRBJ2-7	TGTGCCAGTAGCTCGGGGTTCTACGAGCAGTACTTC	CASSSGFYEQYF
TRBV19	hyperexpanded	-	TRBJ2-7	TGTGCCAGTGTCCCATACGGCTACGAGCAGTACTTC	CASVPYGYEQYF
TRBV23-1	medium-sized	-	TRBJ2-2	TGCGCCAGCAGTCAACCCCTAACGGGGGGCAGGAACACCGGGGAGCTGTTTTTT	CASSQPLTGGRNTGELFF
TRBV4-1	-	-	TRBJ2-3	TGCGCCAGCGGCCAAGCTTGGAGGGATACGCAGTATTTT	CASGQAWRDTQYF
TRBV6-5	hyperexpanded	TRBD1	TRBJ2-6	TGTGCCAGCAGTTCCCGCCCCTTTTGGGACAGGGCGATGGAGGGGGCCAACGTCCTGACTTTC	CASSSRPFWDRAMEGANVLTF
TRBV19	-	-	TRBJ2-1	TGTGCCAGTAGTGCGCTGGCGCGGGGTTACAATGAGCAGTTCTTC	CASSALARGYNEQFF
TRBV10-1	large	-	TRBJ1-5	TGCGCCAGCAGTGAGAGGCGCCAGGGGCTGGGCAATCAGCCCCAGCATTTT	CASSERRQGLGNQPQHF
TRBV19	large	-	TRBJ2-3	TGTGCCAGTAGCGCAGTATCTAGCACAGATACGCAGTATTTT	CASSAVSSTDTQYF
TRBV5-6	large	-	TRBJ1-5	TGTGCCAGCAGCTTGGTTGAGGAGGAACCTACCCGAGGGTGGCCCCAGCATTTT	CASSLVEEEPTRGWPQHF
TRBV5-6	large	-	TRBJ1-6	TGTGCCAGCAGTTACGCCCGGACACCCCTCCACTTT	CASSYARTPLHF
TRBV5-1	-	-	TRBJ1-1	TGCGCCAGCAGCTCGCTTCTTAACACTGAAGCTTTCTTT	CASSSLLNTEAFF
TRBV4-1	few	-	TRBJ2-3	TGCGCCAGCAGCCAAGCTTGGAGGGATACGCAGTATTTT	CASSQAWRDTQYF
TRBV6-1	medium-sized	-	TRBJ1-1	TGTGCCAGCAGTGAACTCGACAGCTACACTGAAGCTTTCTTT	CASSELDSYTEAFF
TRBV7-8	-	-	TRBJ1-2	TGTGTCAACAGCTTAGCGGGGGGCGCCTATGGCTACACCTTC	CVNSLAGGAYGYTF
TRBV19	large	-	TRBJ1-1	TGTGCCAGTAGTACCTACGCGAACACTGAAGCTTTCTTT	CASSTYANTEAFF